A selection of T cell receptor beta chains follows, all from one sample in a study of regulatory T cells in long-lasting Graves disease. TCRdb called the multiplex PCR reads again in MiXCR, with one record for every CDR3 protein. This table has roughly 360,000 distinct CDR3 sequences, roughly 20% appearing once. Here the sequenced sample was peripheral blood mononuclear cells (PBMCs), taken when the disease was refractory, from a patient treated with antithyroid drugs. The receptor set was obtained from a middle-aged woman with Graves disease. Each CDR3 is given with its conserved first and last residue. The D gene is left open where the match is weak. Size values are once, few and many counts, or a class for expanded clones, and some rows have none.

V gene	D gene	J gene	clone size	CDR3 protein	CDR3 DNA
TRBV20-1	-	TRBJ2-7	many	CSASSGTTSYEQYF	TGCAGTGCTAGTTCCGGGACCACCTCCTACGAGCAGTACTTC
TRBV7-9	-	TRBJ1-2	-	CASSLGGTALPYGYTF	TGTGCCAGCAGCTTAGGCGGGACCGCATTACCCTATGGCTACACCTTC
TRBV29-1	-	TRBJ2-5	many	CSVRTPLQETQYF	TGCAGCGTTCGAACCCCCCTCCAAGAGACCCAGTACTTC
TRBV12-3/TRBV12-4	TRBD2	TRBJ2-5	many	CASSFRTSFYGSETQYF	TGTGCCAGCAGTTTTCGGACTAGCTTTTATGGTTCGGAGACCCAGTACTTC
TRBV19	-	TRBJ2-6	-	CASSIDGSGANVLTF	TGTGCCAGTAGTATAGACGGCTCTGGGGCCAACGTCCTGACTTTC
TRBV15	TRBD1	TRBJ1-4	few	CATSSGGTGAPNEKLFF	TGTGCCACCAGCAGTGGAGGGACAGGCGCGCCTAATGAAAAACTGTTTTTT
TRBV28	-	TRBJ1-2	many	CASKKGDNYGYTF	TGTGCCAGCAAAAAAGGGGATAACTATGGCTACACCTTC
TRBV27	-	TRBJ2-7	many	CASSLTERDMRYEQYF	TGTGCCAGCAGTCTAACCGAGCGGGACATGCGCTACGAGCAGTACTTC
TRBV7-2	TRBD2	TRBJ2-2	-	CASSLVSGRDTGELFF	TGTGCCAGCAGCTTAGTGAGCGGGAGGGACACCGGGGAGCTGTTTTTT
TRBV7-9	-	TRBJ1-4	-	CASSSLVAGDNEKLFF	TGTGCCAGCAGCTCACTAGTTGCGGGGGATAATGAAAAACTGTTTTTT
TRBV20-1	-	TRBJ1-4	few	CSARDPGAGEKLFF	TGCAGTGCTAGAGATCCAGGGGCTGGTGAAAAACTGTTTTTT
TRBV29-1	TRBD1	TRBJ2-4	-	CSVATPGQRKNIQYF	TGCAGCGTGGCAACTCCGGGACAGAGAAAAAACATTCAGTACTTC
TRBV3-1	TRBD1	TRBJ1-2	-	CASSQEGAGGPPEPGYTF	TGTGCCAGCAGCCAAGAGGGCGCAGGGGGCCCACCCGAGCCTGGCTACACCTTC
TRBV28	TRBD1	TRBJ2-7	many	CASSEGTGPREQYF	TGTGCCAGCAGTGAAGGGACAGGTCCCCGCGAGCAGTACTTC
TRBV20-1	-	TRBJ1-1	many	CSARGGYISDTEAFF	TGCAGTGCTAGAGGAGGGTATATCTCAGACACTGAAGCTTTCTTT
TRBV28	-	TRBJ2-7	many	CASTDMGIVEQYF	TGTGCCAGCACAGACATGGGAATAGTCGAGCAGTACTTC
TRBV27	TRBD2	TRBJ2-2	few	CASSSLTSVYTGELFF	TGTGCCAGCAGTTCTTTGACTAGCGTTTATACCGGGGAGCTGTTTTTT
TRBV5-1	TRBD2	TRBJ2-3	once	CASSVGLALDADTQYF	TGCGCCAGCAGCGTGGGACTAGCGCTTGATGCAGATACGCAGTATTTT
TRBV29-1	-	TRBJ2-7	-	CSARTITSYEQYF	TGCAGCGCCCGGACCATCACCTCCTACGAGCAGTACTTC
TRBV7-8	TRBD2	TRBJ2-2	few	CASRQASGNLNTGELFF	TGTGCCAGCAGGCAGGCTAGCGGGAACCTGAACACCGGGGAGCTGTTTTTT
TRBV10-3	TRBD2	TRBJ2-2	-	CAISERTSGNTGELFF	TGTGCCATCAGTGAGCGGACTAGCGGGAACACCGGGGAGCTGTTTTTT
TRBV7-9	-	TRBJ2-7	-	CASSLFPADLLTRSYEQYF	TGTGCCAGCAGCTTATTCCCAGCGGACCTTTTAACGCGTTCCTACGAGCAGTACTTC
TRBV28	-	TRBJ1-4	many	CASSEDVNEKLFF	TGTGCCAGCAGCGAGGACGTAAATGAAAAACTGTTTTTT
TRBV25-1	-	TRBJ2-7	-	CASRKQGGYEQYF	TGTGCCAGCAGGAAACAGGGAGGGTACGAGCAGTACTTC
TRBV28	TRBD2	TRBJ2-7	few	CASSASGRSVWYEQYF	TGTGCCAGCAGTGCTAGCGGGAGATCTGTGTGGTACGAGCAGTACTTC
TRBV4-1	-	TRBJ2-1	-	CASSQGWGERYNEQFF	TGCGCCAGCAGCCAAGGTTGGGGGGAGAGGTACAATGAGCAGTTCTTC
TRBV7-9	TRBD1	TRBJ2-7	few	CASSFYPPEQGKSEQYF	TGTGCCAGCAGCTTTTACCCTCCGGAACAGGGGAAAAGCGAGCAGTACTTC
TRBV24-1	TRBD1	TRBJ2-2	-	CATSDFWGQGITGELFF	TGTGCCACCAGTGATTTTTGGGGACAGGGGATCACCGGGGAGCTGTTTTTT
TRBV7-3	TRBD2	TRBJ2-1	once	CASSSPGLAGGTNEQFF	TGTGCCAGCAGCTCTCCGGGACTAGCGGGGGGGACCAATGAGCAGTTCTTC
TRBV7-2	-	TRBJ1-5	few	CASSLCGGAREPQHF	TGTGCCAGCAGCTTATGTGGAGGAGCTAGGGAGCCCCAGCATTTT
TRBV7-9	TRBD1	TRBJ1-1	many	CASSFGRQGTEAFF	TGTGCCAGCAGCTTTGGTCGACAGGGGACTGAAGCTTTCTTT
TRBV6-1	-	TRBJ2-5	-	CASSESVGTTQYF	TGTGCCAGCAGTGAATCGGTGGGGACTACCCAGTACTTC
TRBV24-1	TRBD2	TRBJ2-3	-	CATSDAGGVADTQYF	TGTGCCACCAGTGACGCGGGAGGGGTTGCGGATACGCAGTATTTT
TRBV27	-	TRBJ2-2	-	CASSYGETLGTGELFF	TGTGCCAGCAGTTATGGGGAGACATTAGGCACCGGGGAGCTGTTTTTT
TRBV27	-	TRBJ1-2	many	CASSDSSNYGYTF	TGTGCCAGCAGTGATAGTAGTAACTATGGCTACACCTTC
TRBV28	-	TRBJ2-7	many	CASSLRWAREQYF	TGTGCCAGCAGTTTACGGTGGGCGCGAGAGCAGTACTTC
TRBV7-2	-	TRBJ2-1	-	CASSFRRPSSYNEQFF	TGTGCCAGCAGCTTTAGACGGCCTAGCTCCTACAATGAGCAGTTCTTC
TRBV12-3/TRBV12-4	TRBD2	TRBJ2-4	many	CASTQRVGLGNIQYF	TGTGCCAGCACCCAGAGGGTGGGACTAGGGAACATTCAGTACTTC
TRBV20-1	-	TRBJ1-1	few	CSASTTSTGNTEAFF	TGCAGTGCGAGTACTACCTCGACAGGGAACACTGAAGCTTTCTTT
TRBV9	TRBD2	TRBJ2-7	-	CASIWTGTSGSYSYEQYF	TGTGCCAGCATATGGACCGGGACTAGCGGGTCATACTCCTACGAGCAGTACTTC
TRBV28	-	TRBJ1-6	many	CASGTIISPLHF	TGTGCCAGCGGGACGATTATCTCACCCCTCCACTTT
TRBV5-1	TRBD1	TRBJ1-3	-	CASSSGTAGNTIYF	TGCGCCAGCAGCTCCGGGACAGCTGGAAACACCATATATTTT
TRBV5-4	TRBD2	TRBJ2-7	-	CASSYIGRMGYEQYF	TGTGCCAGCAGCTACATCGGGAGGATGGGCTACGAGCAGTACTTC
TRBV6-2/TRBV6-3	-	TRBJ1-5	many	CASSEDGRGWYQPQHF	TGTGCCAGCAGTGAGGACGGCCGGGGTTGGTATCAGCCCCAGCATTTT
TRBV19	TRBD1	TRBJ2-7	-	CASSYTGTAYEQYF	TGTGCCAGTAGTTATACCGGGACAGCCTACGAGCAGTACTTC
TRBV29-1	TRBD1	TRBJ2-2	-	CSAPGQGAGGELFF	TGCAGCGCCCCGGGACAGGGGGCCGGCGGGGAGCTGTTTTTT
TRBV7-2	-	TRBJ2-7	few	CASSPEVGGPSNYEQYF	TGTGCCAGCAGCCCAGAAGTAGGCGGACCTTCAAACTACGAGCAGTACTTC
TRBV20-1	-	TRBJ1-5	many	CSATGTFDQPQHF	TGCAGTGCAACCGGGACATTCGATCAGCCCCAGCATTTT
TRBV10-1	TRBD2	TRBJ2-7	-	CASSKLAGSLSIEQYF	TGCGCCAGCAGTAAGCTAGCGGGCTCCCTCTCCATCGAGCAGTACTTC
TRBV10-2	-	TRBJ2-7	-	CATSAMTAGGYEQYF	TGCGCCACGTCCGCTATGACGGCCGGGGGTTACGAGCAGTACTTC
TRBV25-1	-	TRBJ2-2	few	CASSEGRAHTGELFF	TGTGCCAGCAGTGAAGGCCGGGCCCACACCGGGGAGCTGTTTTTT
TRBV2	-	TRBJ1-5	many	CASSGWSFSNQPQHF	TGTGCCAGCAGTGGGTGGTCTTTTAGCAATCAGCCCCAGCATTTT
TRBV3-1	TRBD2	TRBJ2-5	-	CASSQDRARGRGETQYF	TGTGCCAGCAGCCAAGATCGGGCCCGCGGGAGAGGAGAGACCCAGTACTTC
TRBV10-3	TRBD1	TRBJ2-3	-	CAISVSDRGTDTQYF	TGTGCCATCAGTGTATCGGACAGGGGGACAGATACGCAGTATTTT